A single sample gave rise to the 3 T cell receptor beta chains below, sequenced in a study of CD8+CD57+ T cells in acquired aplastic anemia. TCR beta VDJ and CDR3 profiling used genomic DNA as template. TCRdb fed the reads into MiXCR, producing one record per CDR3 protein. The data contain under 200,000 distinct CDR3 sequences, 55% to 80% of them seen just once; the ten biggest clones take up 45%. The specimen was sorted CD4+, CD8+, or CD8+CD57+ T cells (not recorded which) from PBMCs. These receptors originate from a human donor in good health.

This clonotype came up many times. The chain recombines TRBV12-3 or TRBV12-4 with TRBJ2-3, with 7 bases that match TRBD2. This CDR3 region has 14 residues. The V segment lost 4 bases and the J segment 10 bases; nucleotides outside the gene matches: 11. The CDR3: CASSYLRDYSSQYF. The CDR3 coding sequence is TGTGCCAGCAGTTATCTCCGGGACTACAGTTCGCAGTATTTT.

This clonotype was seen more than once but under ten times. This rearrangement joins TRBV28 to TRBJ2-1, with 10 bases that match TRBD2. Germline trimming cut 4 bases from V and 2 bases from J; bases unmatched to any gene: 2. CDR1 and CDR2 from the germline V gene are MDHEN and SYDVKM. The CDR3 totals 15 residues. For the CDR3, the DNA is TGTGCCAGCAGTTCAGCGGGAGGGCCCTACAATGAGCAGTTCTTC. This sequence encodes CASSSAGGPYNEQFF.

The V and J genes are TRBV2 and TRBJ1-2, with D possibly TRBD1 on 5 matching bases. Looked up from germline, CDR1 is SNHLY and CDR2 is FYNNEI. V dropped 8 bases and J dropped 8 bases, with 18 bases sitting between them. The CDR3 contains 13 residues. CDR3 loop: CASGNRRDVGYTF. In nucleotides, the CDR3 is TGTGCCAGCGGAAACAGACGGGACGTCGGCTACACCTTC.